This is a list of T cell receptor beta chains from one sample in a study of blood T cell repertoires in COVID-19. The method was immunoSEQ multiplex PCR; TCRdb's version includes in-frame clones alone and lacks a portion of them. Of about 380,000 clones listed, around 90% are singletons. Material: PBMCs or T cells enriched from blood (not recorded which). The receptor set was obtained from a woman aged 18-29 years who had recovered from COVID-19. Each CDR3 is given with its conserved first and last residue. A D gene is named only where the DNA matches it firmly.

j_call,d_call,v_call,cdr3_nt,cdr3_aa
TRBJ2-3,TRBD2,TRBV9,TGTGCCAGCAGCGTAGGGGGACTAGCGGGGGATACGCAGTATTTT,CASSVGGLAGDTQYF
TRBJ1-1,TRBD1,TRBV10-3,TGTGCCATCAGCGAAACAGGGGATAACACTGAAGCTTTCTTT,CAISETGDNTEAFF
TRBJ1-4,NA,TRBV5-1,TGCGCCAGCAGCTTTGAGGCAAATGAAAAACTGTTTTTT,CASSFEANEKLFF
TRBJ2-3,TRBD1,TRBV30,TGTGCCTGGAGCAGGACAGGGGGCATCGCAGATACGCAGTATTTT,CAWSRTGGIADTQYF
TRBJ2-1,TRBD2,TRBV5-1,TGCGCCAGCAGCTCCTCCGGGACTAGCGTTGGCAATGAGCAGTTCTTC,CASSSSGTSVGNEQFF
TRBJ1-2,TRBD1,TRBV27,TGTGCCAGCAGTCCCACAGGGGGCAGATACTTGTATGGCTACACCTTC,CASSPTGGRYLYGYTF
TRBJ2-1,NA,TRBV5-4,TGTGCCAGCAGCTTGGATAGGGGGACACAGTTCTTC,CASSLDRGTQFF
TRBJ2-7,TRBD1,TRBV5-1,TGCGCCAGCAGCTTGGTTCAGGGGGCCTACGAGCAGTACTTC,CASSLVQGAYEQYF
TRBJ1-1,TRBD1,TRBV5-1,TGCGCCAGCAGCCAGAGACAGGGAAGCACTGAAGCTTTCTTT,CASSQRQGSTEAFF
TRBJ2-5,NA,TRBV7-9,TGTGCCAGCAGCTTAGGGCCTAGCGCTCAAGAGACCCAGTACTTC,CASSLGPSAQETQYF